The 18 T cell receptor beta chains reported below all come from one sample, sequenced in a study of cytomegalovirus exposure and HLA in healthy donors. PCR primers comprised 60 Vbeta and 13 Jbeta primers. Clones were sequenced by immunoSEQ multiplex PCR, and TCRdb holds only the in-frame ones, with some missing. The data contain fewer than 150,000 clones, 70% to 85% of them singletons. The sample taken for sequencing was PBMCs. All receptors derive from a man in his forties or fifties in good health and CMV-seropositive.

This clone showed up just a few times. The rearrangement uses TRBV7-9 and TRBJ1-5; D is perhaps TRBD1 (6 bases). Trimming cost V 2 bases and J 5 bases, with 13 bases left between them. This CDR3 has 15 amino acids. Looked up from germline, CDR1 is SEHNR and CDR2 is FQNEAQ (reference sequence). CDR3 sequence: CASSLTGAGDQPQHF. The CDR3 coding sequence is TGTGCCAGCAGCTTAACAGGCGCAGGGGATCAGCCCCAGCATTTT.

CDR3 sequence reads: CASSSRANYGYTF. The CDR3 DNA follows: TGTGCCAGCAGCTCCCGAGCTAACTATGGCTACACCTTC. The chain has TRBV5-8 and TRBJ1-2, with no clear D. Trimming stripped 3 bases from V and 0 bases from J, with 6 bases between. The CDR3 is 13 residues long. Germline V gene sequence: CDR1 SGHTS, CDR2 YDEGEE.

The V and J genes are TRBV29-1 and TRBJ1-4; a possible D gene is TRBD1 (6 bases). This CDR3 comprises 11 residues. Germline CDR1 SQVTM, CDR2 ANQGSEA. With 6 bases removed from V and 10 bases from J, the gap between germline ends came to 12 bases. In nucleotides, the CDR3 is TGCAGCGTGGAGGTAGGGGGAAAACTGTTTTTT. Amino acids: CSVEVGGKLFF.

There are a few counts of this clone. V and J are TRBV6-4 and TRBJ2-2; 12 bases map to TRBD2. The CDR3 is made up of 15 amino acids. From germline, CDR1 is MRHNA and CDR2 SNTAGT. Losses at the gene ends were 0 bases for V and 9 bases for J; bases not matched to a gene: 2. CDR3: CASSDSTSGSRELFF. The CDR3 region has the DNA TGTGCCAGCAGTGACTCGACTAGCGGGAGCAGGGAGCTGTTTTTT.

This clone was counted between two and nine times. The CDR3 sequence: CAWSTTGNGGYTF. The CDR3 DNA is TGTGCCTGGAGCACGACAGGGAACGGTGGCTACACCTTC. This rearrangement joins TRBV30 to TRBJ1-2, with 7 positions matching TRBD1. CDR3 size: 13 residues. The germline gives CDR1 GTSNPN, CDR2 SVGIG (reference sequence). V lost 3 bases and J lost 7; bases outside the gene matches: 8.

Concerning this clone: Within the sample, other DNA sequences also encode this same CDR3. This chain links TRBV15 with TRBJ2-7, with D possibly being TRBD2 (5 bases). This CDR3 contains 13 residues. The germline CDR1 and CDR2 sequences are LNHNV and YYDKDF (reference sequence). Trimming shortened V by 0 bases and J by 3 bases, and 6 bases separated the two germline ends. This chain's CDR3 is CATSRDRGYEQYF. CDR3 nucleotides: TGTGCCACCAGCAGAGATCGGGGCTACGAGCAGTACTTC.

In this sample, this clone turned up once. CDR3 in amino acids: CASSDLGQGRIYEQYF. The CDR3, as DNA: TGTGCCAGCAGTGACCTTGGACAGGGTCGGATATACGAGCAGTACTTC. This chain connects TRBV6-1 to TRBJ2-7; 8 bases fit TRBD1. In germline, CDR1 is MNHNS, CDR2 SASEGT. After removal of 3 bases from V and 4 bases from J, the junction contained 11 bases not matched to a gene. CDR3 length equals 16 residues.

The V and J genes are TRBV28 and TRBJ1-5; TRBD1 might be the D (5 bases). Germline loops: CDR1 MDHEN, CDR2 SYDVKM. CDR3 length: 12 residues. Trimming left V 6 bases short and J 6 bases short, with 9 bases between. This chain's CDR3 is CASSRAAQPQHF. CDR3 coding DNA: TGTGCCAGCAGCAGGGCTGCTCAGCCCCAGCATTTT.

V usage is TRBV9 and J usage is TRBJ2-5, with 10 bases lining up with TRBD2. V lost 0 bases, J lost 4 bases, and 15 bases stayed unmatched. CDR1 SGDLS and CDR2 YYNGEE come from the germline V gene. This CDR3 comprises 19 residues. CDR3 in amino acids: CASSVGGGSSGSFGETQYF. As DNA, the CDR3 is TGTGCCAGCAGCGTAGGGGGGGGATCTAGCGGGAGTTTCGGAGAGACCCAGTACTTC.

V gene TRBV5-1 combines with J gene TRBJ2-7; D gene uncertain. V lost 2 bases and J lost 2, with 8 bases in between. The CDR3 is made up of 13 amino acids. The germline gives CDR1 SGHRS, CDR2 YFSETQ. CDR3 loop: CASSFRQTYEQYF. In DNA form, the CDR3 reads TGCGCCAGCAGCTTCCGTCAGACCTACGAGCAGTACTTC.

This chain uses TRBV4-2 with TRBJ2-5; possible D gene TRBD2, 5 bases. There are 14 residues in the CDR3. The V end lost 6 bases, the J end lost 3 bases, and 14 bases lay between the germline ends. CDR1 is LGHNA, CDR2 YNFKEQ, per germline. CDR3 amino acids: CASSPGIYEETQYF. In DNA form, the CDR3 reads TGTGCCAGCAGTCCCGGGATATATGAAGAGACCCAGTACTTC.

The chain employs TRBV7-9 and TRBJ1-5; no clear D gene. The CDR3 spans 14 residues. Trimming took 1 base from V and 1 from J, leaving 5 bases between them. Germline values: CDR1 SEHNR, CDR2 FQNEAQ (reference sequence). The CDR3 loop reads CASSLGQSNQPQHF. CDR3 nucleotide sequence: TGTGCCAGCAGCTTAGGGCAGAGCAATCAGCCCCAGCATTTT. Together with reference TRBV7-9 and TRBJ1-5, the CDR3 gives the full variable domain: DTGVSQNPRHKITKRGQNVTFRCDPISEHNRLYWYRQTLGQGPEFLTYFQNEAQLEKSRLLSDRFSAERPKGSFSTLEIQRTEQGDSAMYLCASSLGQSNQPQHFGDGTRLSIL.

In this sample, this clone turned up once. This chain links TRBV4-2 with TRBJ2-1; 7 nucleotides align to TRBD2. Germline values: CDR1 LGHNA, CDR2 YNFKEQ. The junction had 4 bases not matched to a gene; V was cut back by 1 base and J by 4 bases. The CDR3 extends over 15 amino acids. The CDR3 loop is CASSQGRERYNEQFF. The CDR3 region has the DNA TGTGCCAGCAGCCAAGGGCGGGAGCGGTACAATGAGCAGTTCTTC.

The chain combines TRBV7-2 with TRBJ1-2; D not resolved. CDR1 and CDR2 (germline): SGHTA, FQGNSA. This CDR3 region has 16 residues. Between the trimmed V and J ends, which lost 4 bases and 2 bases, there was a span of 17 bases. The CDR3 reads CASSSTLAGRNYGYTF. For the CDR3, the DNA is TGTGCCAGCAGCTCCACACTTGCAGGCCGGAACTATGGCTACACCTTC.

CDR3 bases: TGTGCCAGCAGCCTTACCTACAGGGCGACCTACTCTGGAAACACCATATATTTT. This translates into CASSLTYRATYSGNTIYF. The chain links TRBV5-6 to TRBJ1-3; maybe TRBD1 (6 bases). The germline V gene encodes CDR1 SGHDT and CDR2 YYEEEE. This CDR3 has 18 amino acids. Trimming removed 4 bases at V and 0 bases at J, with 20 bases between.

The CDR3 DNA reads TGTGCCAGTAGTGCAGAACCAGGGGCCGCGCTTATTGGGACTGAAGCTTTCTTT. It codes for CASSAEPGAALIGTEAFF. The rearrangement links TRBV19 to TRBJ1-1; TRBD1 might be the D (6 bases). Between the trimmed V and J ends, which lost 5 bases and 5 bases, there was a span of 27 bases. The germline V gene encodes CDR1 LNHDA and CDR2 SQIVND (reference sequence). The CDR3 is 18 amino acids.

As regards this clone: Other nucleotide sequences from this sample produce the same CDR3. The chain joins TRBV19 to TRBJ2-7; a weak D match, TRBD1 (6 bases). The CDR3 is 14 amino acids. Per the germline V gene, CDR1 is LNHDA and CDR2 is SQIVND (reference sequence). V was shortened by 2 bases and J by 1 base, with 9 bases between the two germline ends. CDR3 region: CASSIRGQSYEQYF. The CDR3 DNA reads TGTGCCAGTAGTATACGGGGACAATCCTACGAGCAGTACTTC.

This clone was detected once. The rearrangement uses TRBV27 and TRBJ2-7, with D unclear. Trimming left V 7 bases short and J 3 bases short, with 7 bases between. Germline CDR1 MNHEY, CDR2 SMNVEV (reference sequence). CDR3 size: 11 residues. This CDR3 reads CASIRYYEQYF. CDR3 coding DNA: TGTGCCAGCATCAGGTACTACGAGCAGTACTTC.